Listed here is a single T cell receptor (beta chain). The antigen remains unidentified. The study ran its PCR with 60 Vbeta and 13 Jbeta primers. Sequencing used immunoSEQ multiplex PCR; TCRdb keeps in-frame clones, though not all of them. In the table there are approximately 200,000 clones, more than 70% of which are singletons. The sample belongs to a study of cytomegalovirus exposure and HLA in healthy donors. Study findings and constraints: In a later analysis, TCR beta V- and J-gene trimming showed a link to a missense DCLRE1C variant.

V lost 6 bases, J lost 0 bases, and 9 bases lay in between. The CDR3 covers 14 residues. The V gene's germline CDR1 is SGHNT and CDR2 YYREEE (reference sequence). The clonotype comes from a boy younger than 18 in good health and CMV-seronegative. The chain recombines TRBV5-4 with TRBJ1-4; D unclear. Material: PBMCs. CDR3 DNA: TGTGCCAGCACTTCAGGTGCAACTAATGAAAAACTGTTTTTT. It specifies CASTSGATNEKLFF.